Listed below are T cell receptor beta chains from one sample, sequenced in a study of precursors of human CD4 cytotoxic T cells. MiXCR was run by TCRdb on the reads, yielding one entry per CDR3 protein. The table shows about 490 distinct CDR3 sequences, with around 16% occurring only once. Material: memory CD4+ T cells from blood (PBMCs). Receptors were obtained from a human donor in good health. Each CDR3 is given with its conserved first and last residue.

J | V | CDR3
TRBJ2-1 | TRBV5-1 | CASSLGSSGSGNEQFF
TRBJ1-5 | TRBV6-5 | CASRIRIYSNQPQHF
TRBJ1-3 | TRBV21-1 | CASSSTDRYSGNTIYF
TRBJ1-1 | TRBV5-6 | CASSEDRAEAFF
TRBJ2-1 | TRBV9 | CASSLTSVQEQFF
TRBJ2-1 | TRBV5-1 | CASSLAEWREEDEQFF
TRBJ2-7 | TRBV6-2/TRBV6-3 | CASRNPTPYEQYF
TRBJ2-7 | TRBV20-1 | CSARADSYEQYF
TRBJ1-5 | TRBV20-1 | CSARDRRKSNQPQHF
TRBJ2-1 | TRBV4-3 | CASSQDTGTGGEGEQFF
TRBJ1-1 | TRBV6-5 | CASEKTRIQGWNTEAFF
TRBJ1-6 | TRBV5-4 | CVSSSGGDRGGTPLHF
TRBJ2-1 | TRBV24-1 | CATSDPQGGGRAAYNEQFF
TRBJ2-1 | TRBV11-2 | CASSLTRESYNEQFF
TRBJ2-6 | TRBV9 | CASSVDPGYGANVLTF
TRBJ1-4 | TRBV6-1 | CATYRGSVDEKLFF
TRBJ2-5 | TRBV28 | CASSFPSLETQYF